What follows are 8 T cell receptor beta chains derived from one specimen sequenced in a study of shared clonotypes between healthy human individuals. Only in-frame clones appear in the TCRdb table, and some are missing; sequencing was by immunoSEQ multiplex PCR. There are about half a million clones in the sample; roughly 80% occur only once, and 12% lies in the top ten. Sequences were obtained from PBMCs. The origin of the receptors is a middle-aged woman in good health. Some clones in this sample may be carry-over from other donors' samples.

The CDR3 DNA follows: TGTGCCAGCACTAGGGACAGCTTAGGGAAGCAGCCCCAGCATTTT. Translated: CASTRDSLGKQPQHF. V is TRBV6-1 and J is TRBJ1-5; 7 nucleotides agree with TRBD1. CDR1 and CDR2 (germline): MNHNS, SASEGT. V lost 7 bases to trimming and J lost 7 bases; unmatched junction nucleotides: 13. The CDR3 is 15 residues long.

In its sample, this clone was seen many times. The gene calls are TRBV15 and TRBJ2-5; the D gene is possibly TRBD1 (7 bases). CDR3 length: 14 amino acids. V lost 0 bases, J lost 5 bases, and 10 bases lay in between. In germline, CDR1 is LNHNV, CDR2 YYDKDF (reference sequence). The CDR3 is CATSRDAGGETQYF. CDR3 in DNA: TGTGCCACCAGCAGAGACGCAGGGGGGGAGACCCAGTACTTC.

This clone occurred many times. The gene calls are TRBV15 and TRBJ2-5, with D possibly matching TRBD2 (5 bases). Germline V CDR1 and CDR2: LNHNV, YYDKDF (reference sequence). There are 14 residues in the CDR3. V was shortened by 1 base and J by 5 bases, with 11 bases between the two germline ends. Here the CDR3 reads CATSRGGDDETQYF. The CDR3 DNA is TGTGCCACCAGCAGAGGGGGAGACGATGAGACCCAGTACTTC.

The chain joins TRBV7-9 to TRBJ2-3, with 8 bases aligning to TRBD2. V shed 6 bases, J shed 1 base, and the junction held 18 bases outside the gene matches. This CDR3 region has 19 residues. Germline-derived CDR1 and CDR2 are SEHNR and FQNEAQ (reference sequence). The CDR3 is CASSPLVSSGRQGTDTQYF. CDR3 nucleotide sequence: TGTGCCAGCAGTCCCCTCGTATCCAGCGGGAGACAAGGCACAGATACGCAGTATTTT.

This chain uses TRBV7-6 with TRBJ2-2; 9 bases map to TRBD2. This CDR3 is 17 amino acids long. The germline gives CDR1 SGHVS, CDR2 FNYEAQ. V lost 1 base, J lost 5 bases, and 8 bases stayed unmatched. The CDR3 DNA follows: TGTGCCAGCAGCTTAGTTCTAGCGGGGTTTAGGACCGGGGAGCTGTTTTTT. This gives the protein CASSLVLAGFRTGELFF.

Details on this clone: The same CDR3 can be traced to other DNA sequences in this sample. The V and J genes are TRBV7-3 and TRBJ2-3; maybe TRBD1 (6 bases). V was cut by 5 bases and J by 5 bases, with 8 bases left in between. This CDR3 contains 12 residues. Germline V gives CDR1 SGHTA, CDR2 FQGTGA. The CDR3 nucleotides read TGTGCCAGCAGCCCGGACAGAGATACGCAGTATTTT. This translates into CASSPDRDTQYF. Together with reference TRBV7-3 and TRBJ2-3, the CDR3 gives the full variable domain: GAGVSQTPSNKVTEKGKYVELRCDPISGHTALYWYRQSLGQGPEFLIYFQGTGAADDSGLPNDRFFAVRPEGSVSTLKIQRTERGDSAVYLCASSPDRDTQYFGPGTRLTVL.

This clone was seen more than once but under ten times. A far larger clone lies a single base away; this is likely a read error. The rearrangement links TRBV2 to TRBJ1-5; D is uncertain. Germline CDR1 and CDR2: SNHLY and FYNNEI. CDR3 size: 14 residues. V was trimmed by 2 bases and J by 0 bases, leaving 5 bases between them. The CDR3 loop is CASSERGSNQPQHF. DNA for the CDR3: TGTGCCAGCAGTGAACGGGGTAGCAATCAGCCCCAGCATTTT.

This chain links TRBV30 with TRBJ2-7, with 8 bases matching TRBD1. This CDR3 has 14 residues. The V and J ends lost 8 bases and 5 bases, in that order; junction bases with no gene match: 14. Germline CDR1 is GTSNPN and CDR2 is SVGIG (reference sequence). The CDR3 DNA sequence: TGTGCCCTGGAGATGACAGGGGCAAAGGACGAGCAGTACTTC. Its protein product is CALEMTGAKDEQYF. Complete variable domain (other parts from reference TRBV30 and TRBJ2-7): SQTIHQWPATLVQPVGSPLSLECTVEGTSNPNLYWYRQAAGRGLQLLFYSVGIGQISSEVPQNLSASRPQDRQFILSSKKLLLSDSGFYLCALEMTGAKDEQYFGPGTRLTVT.